Presented here are 4 T cell receptor beta chains from one specimen sequenced in a study of T-cell reconstitution after alpha-beta-depleted transplantation in children. As it was prepared, the TCRbeta library received unique molecular identifiers. Via MiXCR, TCRdb re-called the PCR reads, giving one row per CDR3 protein. The sample includes 190,000 or so distinct CDR3 sequences, about 6.8% of them seen just once. Material: PBMCs from the stem cell graft donor, obtained from the stem cell graft. All receptors derive from a human donor who donated a stem cell graft to a child with Wiskott-Aldrich syndrome.

This clonotype has ten or more counts. The V and J genes are TRBV24-1 and TRBJ2-5; TRBD2 might be the D (6 bases). Per germline, CDR1 KGHDR and CDR2 SFDVKD. The CDR3 has 16 amino acids. Trimming shortened V by 1 base and J by 3 bases, and 14 bases separated the two germline ends. CDR3 in amino acids: CATSDFGSPRKETQYF. CDR3 nucleotides: TGTGCCACCAGTGATTTCGGGAGCCCACGAAAAGAGACCCAGTACTTC.

This clonotype has at least ten counts. The genes are TRBV3-1 and TRBJ1-1; D unresolved. CDR1 is LGHDT and CDR2 is YNNKEL in the germline V gene (reference sequence). The CDR3 is 13 amino acids. Trimming shortened V by 6 bases and J by 3 bases, and 11 bases separated the two germline ends. The DNA of the CDR3 is TGTGCCAGCAGTGACCCTAGGGACACTGAAGCTTTCTTT. It yields the protein CASSDPRDTEAFF.

This chain connects TRBV6-2 or TRBV6-3 to TRBJ2-2; D is perhaps TRBD1 (6 bases). The V end was cut by 6 bases, the J end by 0 bases, with 11 bases between. CDR3 length: 15 residues. Germline loops: CDR1 MNHEY, CDR2 SVGEGT. The CDR3 nucleotides are TGTGCCAGCAGGACAGACAGGTCGAACACCGGGGAGCTGTTTTTT. Protein product: CASRTDRSNTGELFF.

This clonotype was picked up many times. The chain has TRBV7-9 and TRBJ2-2; D not certain. V was pared by 5 bases and J by 6 bases, with 7 bases between. The CDR3 has 12 amino acids. Germline V gene sequence: CDR1 SEHNR, CDR2 FQNEAQ (reference sequence). The CDR3 here is CASSDIAGELFF. The CDR3 DNA reads as TGTGCCAGCAGCGATATTGCCGGGGAGCTGTTTTTT.